The entry below gives a single TCR beta chain sequence along with its context. Its antigen is currently unknown. The V and J ends lost 2 bases and 2 bases respectively, with 6 bases between them. This CDR3 has 14 amino acids. The germline V gene encodes CDR1 MNHNY and CDR2 SVGAGI (reference sequence). The data stem from a study of T cell responses to AZD1222 COVID-19 vaccine. The repertoire was sequenced with immunoSEQ multiplex PCR; TCRdb's copy has only in-frame clones and lacks some. The table includes about 42,000 clones, around 88% detected once. Study findings and constraints: The study found Spike-specific TCR breadth and depth rose after two AZD1222 doses. Clonal diversity may have been underestimated, and the donors were mostly white British, with more females than males. Spike-wide vaccine-associated CD4 TCRs dominated at 160-218 and 743-854.

J is TRBJ1-4 and V is TRBV6-6, with a tentative D call TRBD1 (5 bases). This material consisted of peripheral blood, taken 28 days after the second AZD1222 dose. This sequence originates from an adult who received the AZD1222 COVID-19 vaccine. CDR3 in DNA: TGTGCCAGCAGTTACAGGGGTACTAATGAAAAACTGTTTTTT. It is translated as CASSYRGTNEKLFF.